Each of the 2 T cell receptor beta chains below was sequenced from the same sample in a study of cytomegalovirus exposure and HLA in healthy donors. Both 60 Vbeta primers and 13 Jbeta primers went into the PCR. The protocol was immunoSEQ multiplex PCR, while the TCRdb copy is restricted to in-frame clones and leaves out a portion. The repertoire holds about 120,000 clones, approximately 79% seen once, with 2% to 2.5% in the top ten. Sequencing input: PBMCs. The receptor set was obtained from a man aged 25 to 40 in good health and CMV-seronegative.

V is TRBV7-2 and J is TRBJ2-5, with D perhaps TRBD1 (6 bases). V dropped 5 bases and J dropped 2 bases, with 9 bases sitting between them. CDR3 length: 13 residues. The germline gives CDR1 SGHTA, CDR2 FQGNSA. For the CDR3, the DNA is TGTGCCAGCAGCCCGGACAGTCAAGAGACCCAGTACTTC. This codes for CASSPDSQETQYF.

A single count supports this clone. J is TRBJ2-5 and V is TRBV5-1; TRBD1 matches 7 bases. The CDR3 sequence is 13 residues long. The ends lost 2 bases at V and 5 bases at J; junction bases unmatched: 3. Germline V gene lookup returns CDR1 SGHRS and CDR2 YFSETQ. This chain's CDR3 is CASSFDREETQYF. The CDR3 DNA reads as TGCGCCAGCAGCTTCGACAGGGAGGAGACCCAGTACTTC. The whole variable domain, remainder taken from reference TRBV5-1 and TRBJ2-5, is KAGVTQTPRYLIKTRGQQVTLSCSPISGHRSVSWYQQTPGQGLQFLFEYFSETQRNKGNFPGRFSGRQFSNSRSEMNVSTLELGDSALYLCASSFDREETQYFGPGTRLLVL.